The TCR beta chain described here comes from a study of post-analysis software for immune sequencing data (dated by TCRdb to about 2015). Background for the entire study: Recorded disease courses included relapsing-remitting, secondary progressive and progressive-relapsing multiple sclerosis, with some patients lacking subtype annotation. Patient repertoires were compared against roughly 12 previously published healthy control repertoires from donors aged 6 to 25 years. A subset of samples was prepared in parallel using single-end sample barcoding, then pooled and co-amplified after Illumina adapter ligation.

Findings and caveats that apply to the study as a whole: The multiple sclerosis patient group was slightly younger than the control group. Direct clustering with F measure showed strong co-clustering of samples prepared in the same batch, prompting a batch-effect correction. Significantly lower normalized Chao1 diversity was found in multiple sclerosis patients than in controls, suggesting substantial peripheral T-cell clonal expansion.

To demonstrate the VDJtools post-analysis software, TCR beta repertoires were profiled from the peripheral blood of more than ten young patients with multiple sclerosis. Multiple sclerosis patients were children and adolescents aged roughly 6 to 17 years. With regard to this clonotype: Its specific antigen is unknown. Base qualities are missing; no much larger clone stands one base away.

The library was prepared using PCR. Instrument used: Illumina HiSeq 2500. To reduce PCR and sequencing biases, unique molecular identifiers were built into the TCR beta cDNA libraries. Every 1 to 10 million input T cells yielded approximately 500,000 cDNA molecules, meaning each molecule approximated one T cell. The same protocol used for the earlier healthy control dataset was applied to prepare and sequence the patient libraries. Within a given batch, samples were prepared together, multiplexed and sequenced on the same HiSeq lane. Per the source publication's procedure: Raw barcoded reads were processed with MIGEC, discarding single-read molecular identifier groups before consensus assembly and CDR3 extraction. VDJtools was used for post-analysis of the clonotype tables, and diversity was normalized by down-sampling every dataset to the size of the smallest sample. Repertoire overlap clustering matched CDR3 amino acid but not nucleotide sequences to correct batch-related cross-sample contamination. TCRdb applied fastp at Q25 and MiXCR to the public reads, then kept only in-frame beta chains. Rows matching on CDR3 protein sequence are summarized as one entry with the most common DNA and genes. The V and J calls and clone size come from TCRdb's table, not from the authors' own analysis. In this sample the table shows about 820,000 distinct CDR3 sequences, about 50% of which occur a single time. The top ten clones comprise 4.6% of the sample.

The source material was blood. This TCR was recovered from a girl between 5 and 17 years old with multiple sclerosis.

At the DNA level, the sequence is TGTGCCAGCAGCTTAGTGGCTACAGGGCTCTACGAGCAGTACTTC. Translated, this is CASSLVATGLYEQYF. The rearrangement joined TRBV7-2 to TRBJ2-7; the D gene is perhaps TRBD1, on 6 matching bases. V is shortened by 1 base, J by 3 bases, and the region joining them spans 13 bases. Measured from the cysteine to the phenylalanine, the CDR3 is 15 residues long. The retained sequence is limited to the CDR3, 45 bases, with the frame set at the first base. Based on the germline V gene, the CDR1 and CDR2 sequences are SGHTA and FQGNSA.